This is a list of T cell receptor beta chains from one sample in a study of CD8+ T cells in alopecia areata. The assay was immunoSEQ multiplex PCR, and TCRdb's table has in-frame clones only and misses some. The table shows a few hundred thousand clones, with about two fifths occurring only once. Sequenced here: CD4+ T cells sorted from blood, sampled around week 30, from a patient treated with tofacitinib. The source is a human donor with alopecia areata. The CDR3 runs from the conserved cysteine through the conserved F or W. The D gene is left open where the match is weak. Not all rows give a size; the values are once, few, many and, for expanded clones, a class.

v_call,d_call,j_call,clone_size,cdr3_aa,cdr3_nt
TRBV2,NA,TRBJ1-3,NA,CASSFEASSGNTIYF,TGTGCCAGCAGTTTTGAGGCGAGCTCTGGAAACACCATATATTTT
TRBV10-3,TRBD1,TRBJ1-2,NA,CAISGPPGQSYTF,TGTGCCATCAGTGGGCCCCCGGGACAGAGCTACACCTTC
TRBV23-1,TRBD1,TRBJ1-5,NA,CASSQPPGTVSNQPQHF,TGCGCCAGCAGTCAACCTCCCGGGACAGTTAGCAATCAGCCCCAGCATTTT
TRBV9,NA,TRBJ2-1,NA,CASSLASYNEQFF,TGTGCCAGCAGCCTAGCAAGCTACAATGAGCAGTTCTTC
TRBV7-2,NA,TRBJ2-3,NA,CASSLGLTDTQYF,TGTGCCAGCAGCTTGGGCCTCACAGATACGCAGTATTTT
TRBV30,NA,TRBJ1-5,NA,CAWSGQVGQPQHF,TGTGCCTGGAGTGGACAGGTTGGTCAGCCCCAGCATTTT
TRBV5-1,NA,TRBJ2-4,NA,CASSPDIAKNIQYF,TGCGCCAGCAGCCCGGACATAGCCAAAAACATTCAGTACTTC
TRBV6-5,TRBD1,TRBJ1-2,NA,CASRETGNSGYTF,TGTGCCAGCCGCGAGACAGGGAATAGCGGCTACACCTTC
TRBV2,NA,TRBJ1-2,once,CASSEGQNYGYTF,TGTGCCAGCAGTGAAGGGCAGAACTATGGCTACACCTTC
TRBV30,TRBD1,TRBJ2-1,few,CAWTSGTGAINEQFF,TGTGCCTGGACCAGCGGGACAGGGGCAATCAATGAGCAGTTCTTC
TRBV5-4,TRBD2,TRBJ2-1,few,CASSSPSGGPYNEQFF,TGTGCCAGCAGCTCCCCTAGCGGGGGGCCGTACAATGAGCAGTTCTTC
TRBV9,NA,TRBJ1-1,few,CASSLTVGNTEAFF,TGTGCCAGCAGCCTCACTGTGGGGAACACTGAAGCTTTCTTT
TRBV5-1,NA,TRBJ2-5,NA,CASSLSQETQYF,TGCGCCAGCAGCTTGTCCCAAGAGACCCAGTACTTC
TRBV9,NA,TRBJ1-2,NA,CASSGGNYGYTF,TGTGCCAGCAGCGGCGGAAACTATGGCTACACCTTC
TRBV7-3,NA,TRBJ2-3,NA,CASSLTGIFTDTQYF,TGTGCCAGCAGCTTAACGGGAATATTCACAGATACGCAGTATTTT
TRBV2,NA,TRBJ2-3,few,CASRLRPKGGTQYF,TGTGCCAGCAGACTAAGGCCCAAAGGGGGGACGCAGTATTTT
TRBV15,NA,TRBJ2-7,NA,CATSREGTLAYEQYF,TGTGCCACCAGCAGAGAAGGGACGCTAGCCTACGAGCAGTACTTC
TRBV30,NA,TRBJ2-7,few,CAWNEQYF,TGTGCCTGGAACGAGCAGTACTTC
TRBV30,NA,TRBJ2-6,NA,CARRVSGANVLTF,TGTGCCCGCCGGGTCTCTGGGGCCAACGTCCTGACTTTC
TRBV7-3,NA,TRBJ2-7,NA,CASSPQGGHYEQYF,TGTGCCAGCAGCCCGCAGGGGGGACACTACGAGCAGTACTTC
TRBV7-9,NA,TRBJ2-1,NA,CASSVHDLLSYNEQFF,TGTGCCAGCAGCGTACACGACCTGCTCAGCTACAATGAGCAGTTCTTC
TRBV7-9,NA,TRBJ1-1,NA,CASSASRVRYTEAFF,TGTGCCAGCAGCGCCTCCAGGGTAAGGTACACTGAAGCTTTCTTT
TRBV4-1,NA,TRBJ1-1,NA,CASSPRGSEAEAFF,TGCGCCAGCAGCCCCAGGGGTAGTGAAGCGGAAGCTTTCTTT
TRBV11-2,NA,TRBJ2-2,few,CASSAGTANTGELFF,TGTGCCAGTTCGGCGGGGACAGCGAACACCGGGGAGCTGTTTTTT
TRBV7-9,NA,TRBJ2-7,NA,CASSPGLFYEQYF,TGTGCCAGCAGCCCAGGACTTTTCTACGAGCAGTACTTC
TRBV9,TRBD1,TRBJ2-1,NA,CASSVSWGQKYNEQFF,TGTGCCAGCAGCGTTAGCTGGGGACAGAAGTACAATGAGCAGTTCTTC
TRBV29-1,TRBD1,TRBJ1-1,NA,CSGRQGMNTEAFF,TGCAGCGGGCGACAGGGGATGAACACTGAAGCTTTCTTT